What follows are 8 T cell receptor beta chains derived from one specimen sequenced in a study of liver allograft versus peripheral blood T cells. Study overall: T cell receptor repertoires in transplanted livers were compared with those in recipients' peripheral blood.

TCRdb analysed the reads with MiXCR anew, one entry per CDR3 protein. The sample records fewer than 15,000 distinct CDR3 sequences, 18% being singletons. The receptors stem from a human patient who had a liver transplant. The T cells may partly be graft donor cells.

The chain links TRBV6-1 to TRBJ2-3; D might be TRBD1 (6 bases). V lost 3 bases and J lost 2, with 15 bases in between. The CDR3 sequence is 16 residues long. Per germline, CDR1 MNHNS and CDR2 SASEGT. CDR3: CASSEEWTANTDTQYF. Here the CDR3 DNA reads TGTGCCAGCAGTGAGGAATGGACAGCCAACACAGATACGCAGTATTTT.

This clonotype was counted a few times. The chain links TRBV6-5 to TRBJ2-7, with 8 bases aligning to TRBD1. CDR3 length: 14 residues. Germline values: CDR1 MNHEY, CDR2 SVGAGI. V lost 5 bases to trimming and J lost 1 base; unmatched junction nucleotides: 4. CDR3 protein: CASSGTGRSYEQYF. For the CDR3, the DNA is TGTGCCAGCAGTGGGACAGGCCGATCCTACGAGCAGTACTTC.

This clonotype was counted a single time. The rearrangement joins TRBV7-2 to TRBJ1-1; D might be TRBD1 (5 bases). V lost 4 bases and J 5 bases, leaving 14 bases between the germline ends. This CDR3 is 14 amino acids long. The germline V gene encodes CDR1 SGHTA and CDR2 FQGNSA. This CDR3 is CASSSFRERTEAFF. The DNA of the CDR3 is TGTGCCAGCAGCTCCTTCAGGGAGCGAACTGAAGCTTTCTTT.

This clonotype is labeled as medium-sized. The chain joins TRBV6-1 to TRBJ2-6; D is undetermined. This CDR3 has 15 amino acids. Looked up from germline, CDR1 is MNHNS and CDR2 is SASEGT. V was clipped by 1 base and J by 2 bases, with 6 bases between them. The CDR3 here is CASSEGAAGANVLTF. CDR3 DNA sequence: TGTGCCAGCAGTGAAGGGGCAGCTGGGGCCAACGTCCTGACTTTC.

There are many counts of this clonotype. The chain has TRBV28 and TRBJ2-7, with a weak D call TRBD1 (6 bases). The CDR3 is made up of 13 amino acids. V lost 5 bases and J 2 bases, leaving 10 bases between the germline ends. CDR1 is MDHEN, CDR2 SYDVKM, per germline. The CDR3 DNA reads TGTGCCAGCAGTCCTACAGGGCCCTACGAGCAGTACTTC. This translates into CASSPTGPYEQYF.

The chain combines TRBV5-6 with TRBJ2-2; the D gene is possibly TRBD1 (6 bases). This CDR3 is 18 amino acids long. The V end lost 6 bases, the J end lost 0 bases, and 21 bases lay between the germline ends. Germline V gene sequence: CDR1 SGHDT, CDR2 YYEEEE. Written as DNA, the CDR3 is TGTGCCAGCACAGCTTGGTCACAGGGCTTGGCGAACACCGGGGAGCTGTTTTTT. It specifies CASTAWSQGLANTGELFF.

This clonotype was counted only a few times. V gene TRBV5-6 combines with J gene TRBJ2-3; the D is unclear. Germline lookup yields CDR1 SGHDT and CDR2 YYEEEE. V was cut by 3 bases and J by 0 bases, with 8 bases left in between. The CDR3 is made up of 14 amino acids. The CDR3 sequence: CASSSVSSTDTQYF. For the CDR3, the DNA is TGTGCCAGCAGCTCCGTATCTAGCACAGATACGCAGTATTTT.

By proportion, this clonotype is medium-sized (0.01 to 0.1%). The chain uses TRBV13 and TRBJ2-1; 8 bases are shared with TRBD2. J was trimmed by 7 bases and V by 6 bases; bases with no gene match: 5. The V gene's germline CDR1 is PRHDT and CDR2 FYEKMQ (reference sequence). The CDR3 is made up of 13 amino acids. The CDR3 sequence is CASRGKRGNEQFF. DNA of the CDR3: TGTGCCAGCAGAGGGAAGCGGGGGAATGAGCAGTTCTTC.